Shown below are 11 T cell receptor beta chains from a single sample sequenced in a study of T cell responses to AZD1222 COVID-19 vaccine (dated by TCRdb to 2020 to 2022). The time point label corresponds to: baseline before first vaccination. Library construction relied on the immunoSEQ multiplex PCR assay. Here the immuneACCESS table is served through TCRdb, limited to in-frame sequences with V and J called. Missing clones are a known gap in these copies; in checked studies unresolved V genes cover under half, and the rest lacks a known reason. The sample profile shows approximately 110,000 clones; more than 75% of them were found once. The biggest ten clones account for 6.5% to 9.5% of the sample. The sample consisted of peripheral blood, taken on day 0 of AZD1222 vaccination. Source of these receptors: an adult in good health.

The chain couples TRBV5-8 to TRBJ2-7; either TRBD1 or TRBD2 may supply D (5 bases each). V lost 4 bases to trimming and J lost 9 bases, with 17 bases between them. Germline loops: CDR1 SGHTS, CDR2 YDEGEE. This CDR3 is built from 13 residues. The DNA for the CDR3 is TGTGCCAGCAGCCCCGGGACCCTTGGGGTGCAGTACTTC. This sequence encodes CASSPGTLGVQYF.

The rearrangement uses TRBV18 and TRBJ2-2, with a possible D match to TRBD2 (6 bases). Trimming cost V 6 bases and J 3 bases, with 17 bases left between them. There are 16 residues in the CDR3. Germline assignment: CDR1 KGHSH and CDR2 LQKENI. The CDR3 region has the DNA TGTGCCAGCTCCCCCCCCGGGACTTATGACACCGGGGAGCTGTTTTTT. Translated: CASSPPGTYDTGELFF. The full variable domain, in which reference TRBV18 and TRBJ2-2 provide the parts outside the CDR3, is NAGVMQNPRHLVRRRGQEARLRCSPMKGHSHVYWYRQLPEEGLKFMVYLQKENIIDESGMPKERFSAEFPKEGPSILRIQQVVRGDSAAYFCASSPPGTYDTGELFFGEGSRLTVL.

This clone was observed a few times. The rearrangement joins TRBV15 to TRBJ2-1, with D perhaps TRBD2 (6 bases). The germline V and J ends were trimmed by 3 bases and 12 bases, with 18 bases remaining between them. This CDR3 is built from 14 residues. The germline V gene has CDR1 LNHNV and CDR2 YYDKDF (reference sequence). The CDR3 sequence is CATSRWTSGGVQFF. The CDR3 nucleotides read TGTGCCACCAGCAGGTGGACCTCCGGGGGTGTGCAGTTCTTC.

The CDR3: CASSDRTGLYEQYF. CDR3 DNA: TGTGCCAGCAGTGATAGGACAGGACTTTACGAGCAGTACTTC. V usage is TRBV6-1 and J usage is TRBJ2-7; 7 bases line up with TRBD1. The CDR3 has 14 amino acids. Germline V gene data show CDR1 as MNHNS and CDR2 as SASEGT. V was clipped by 3 bases and J by 4 bases; unmatched bases: 6.

The chain joins TRBV19 to TRBJ2-1; no clear D gene. From germline, CDR1 is LNHDA and CDR2 SQIVND (reference sequence). V lost 3 bases and J lost 1, with 13 bases in between. The CDR3 length is 16 residues. This CDR3 reads CASSIPYPKSYNEQFF. In nucleotides, the CDR3 is TGTGCCAGTAGTATTCCCTATCCGAAATCCTACAATGAGCAGTTCTTC.

V and J are TRBV18 and TRBJ1-3; D gene uncertain. Trimming removed 4 bases at V and 1 base at J, with 8 bases between. Germline V CDR1 and CDR2: KGHSH, LQKENI. This CDR3 contains 14 residues. The CDR3 DNA reads as TGTGCCAGCTCACTCGGAACTTCTGGAAACACCATATATTTT. Translation gives CASSLGTSGNTIYF.

The chain uses TRBV5-1 and TRBJ1-4, with a tentative D call TRBD1 (5 bases). Trimming pared 4 bases from V and 3 bases from J, leaving 10 bases between. CDR3 length equals 14 residues. Germline assignment: CDR1 SGHRS and CDR2 YFSETQ. CDR3 sequence (DNA): TGCGCCAGCAGCCGAGACAGTCCTAATGAAAAACTGTTTTTT. Translating gives CASSRDSPNEKLFF. The full variable domain, rest sourced from reference TRBV5-1 and TRBJ1-4, is KAGVTQTPRYLIKTRGQQVTLSCSPISGHRSVSWYQQTPGQGLQFLFEYFSETQRNKGNFPGRFSGRQFSNSRSEMNVSTLELGDSALYLCASSRDSPNEKLFFGSGTQLSVL.

This sequence joins TRBV5-1 and TRBJ1-6, with D possibly TRBD1 on 5 matching bases. Germline V CDR1 and CDR2: SGHRS, YFSETQ. CDR3 length: 15 residues. With 4 bases removed from V and 8 bases from J, the gap between germline ends came to 16 bases. CDR3 in DNA: TGCGCCAGCAGCGACCCGGGACGAGGGGATTCACCCCTCCACTTT. Protein: CASSDPGRGDSPLHF.

This clone is a singleton in its sample. This sequence joins TRBV6-2 or TRBV6-3 and TRBJ1-6; D is possibly TRBD1 (6 bases). The CDR3 consists of 19 residues. V was cut by 2 bases and J by 7 bases, with 24 bases left in between. Germline assignment: CDR1 MNHEY and CDR2 SVGEGT. The CDR3 DNA follows: TGTGCCAGCAGTTACGCCCACCGGGGGGCCCCAAACAAGAATTCACCCCTCCACTTT. This sequence encodes CASSYAHRGAPNKNSPLHF.

V and J are TRBV25-1 and TRBJ1-2; no reliable D call. There are 12 residues in the CDR3. CDR1 and CDR2 from the germline V gene are MGHDK and SYGVNS. V lost 1 base to trimming and J lost 5 bases, with 5 bases between them. CDR3 DNA: TGTGCCAGCAGTGAATGGCGGTATGGCTACACCTTC. Amino acids: CASSEWRYGYTF.

This chain joins TRBV6-5 and TRBJ1-4, with D perhaps matching TRBD1 (6 bases). Germline V gene data show CDR1 as MNHEY and CDR2 as SVGAGI. Deletions cut 7 bases from V and 8 bases from J, with 17 bases between. The CDR3 spans 14 residues. CDR3 sequence reads: CASTGGYRREKLFF. CDR3 sequence (DNA): TGTGCCAGCACGGGGGGCTACCGAAGGGAAAAACTGTTTTTT.